Listed here are 18 T cell receptor beta chains from one sample, sequenced in a study of blood T cell repertoires in COVID-19. Generated by immunoSEQ multiplex PCR, the TCRdb table keeps only in-frame clones and is missing some. In the table there are some 250,000 clones, around 84% of which are singletons. Input material: peripheral blood. These receptors were obtained from a man aged 60 to 75 with acute or convalescent COVID-19.

This clone came up a few times. The chain recombines TRBV7-9 with TRBJ1-1; D ambiguous. The V gene's germline CDR1 is SEHNR and CDR2 FQNEAQ (reference sequence). This CDR3 region has 17 residues. Between the trimmed V and J ends, which lost 1 base and 4 bases, there was a span of 19 bases. The CDR3 region has the DNA TGTGCCAGCAGCTTAGGTCGGAACGAGGGCGGGGTCACTGAAGCTTTCTTT. It encodes CASSLGRNEGGVTEAFF.

The chain links TRBV7-9 to TRBJ1-5; D not resolved. V was shortened by 4 bases and J by 6 bases, with 13 bases between the two germline ends. The CDR3 loop spans 14 amino acids. The germline CDR1 and CDR2 sequences are SEHNR and FQNEAQ (reference sequence). The CDR3 is CASSSPGVFQPQHF. The DNA for the CDR3 is TGTGCCAGCAGCTCCCCGGGTGTATTTCAGCCCCAGCATTTT. The entire variable domain, with the rest obtained from reference TRBV7-9 and TRBJ1-5, is as follows: DTGVSQNPRHKITKRGQNVTFRCDPISEHNRLYWYRQTLGQGPEFLTYFQNEAQLEKSRLLSDRFSAERPKGSFSTLEIQRTEQGDSAMYLCASSSPGVFQPQHFGDGTRLSIL.

The V gene is TRBV9, the J gene TRBJ2-7; 9 bases are a match to TRBD1. Looked up from germline, CDR1 is SGDLS and CDR2 is YYNGEE. This CDR3 contains 15 residues. The ends lost 4 bases at V and 2 bases at J; junction bases unmatched: 7. The CDR3 DNA sequence: TGTGCCAGCAGCACAGGACAGGGGCCCGCCTACGAGCAGTACTTC. Its protein product is CASSTGQGPAYEQYF.

V and J are TRBV5-4 and TRBJ2-1; 12 bases fit TRBD2. This CDR3 region has 15 residues. Trimming cost V 4 bases and J 9 bases; bases outside gene matches: 8. The germline CDR1 and CDR2 sequences are SGHNT and YYREEE (reference sequence). The CDR3: CASSRLAGAPGEQFF. CDR3 DNA sequence: TGTGCCAGCAGCCGACTAGCGGGGGCTCCGGGTGAGCAGTTCTTC.

The chain has TRBV6-5 and TRBJ2-1; TRBD1 aligns across 9 bases. Germline CDR1 is MNHEY and CDR2 is SVGAGI. V lost 6 bases to trimming and J lost 7 bases; unmatched junction nucleotides: 7. This CDR3 spans 14 amino acids. DNA of the CDR3: TGTGCCAGCAGCCCCGGGACAGGGAAGAATGAGCAGTTCTTC. Its protein product is CASSPGTGKNEQFF.

This chain connects TRBV9 to TRBJ2-3, with 9 positions matching TRBD2. With 2 bases clipped from V and 3 bases from J, the junction kept 7 bases outside the gene matches. There are 16 residues in the CDR3. Germline assignment: CDR1 SGDLS and CDR2 YYNGEE. The CDR3, as DNA: TGTGCCAGCAGCGTCACACCGGGACTAGCAACAGATACGCAGTATTTT. Amino acids: CASSVTPGLATDTQYF.

This chain joins TRBV14 and TRBJ2-5; 7 bases map to TRBD2. The ends lost 4 bases at V and 3 bases at J; junction bases unmatched: 11. The CDR3 is 16 amino acids. Germline V gene lookup returns CDR1 SGHDN and CDR2 FVKESK. The chain's CDR3 is CASSLSFGAGEETQYF. The CDR3 DNA reads TGTGCCAGCAGCCTTTCTTTCGGGGCGGGGGAAGAGACCCAGTACTTC.

The chain couples TRBV6-5 to TRBJ1-2; TRBD1 matches 7 bases. Germline V lookup: CDR1 MNHEY, CDR2 SVGAGI. The CDR3 length is 14 residues. V was pared by 7 bases and J by 1 base, with 6 bases of the junction left unmatched. The CDR3 loop is CASNLGQDNYGYTF. CDR3 in DNA: TGTGCCAGCAACCTCGGACAGGATAACTATGGCTACACCTTC.

This sequence joins TRBV3-1 (or the pseudogene TRBV3-2) and TRBJ2-3, with D possibly being TRBD2 (6 bases). V dropped 2 bases and J dropped 1 base, with 13 bases sitting between them. The CDR3 runs to 16 residues. Per the germline V gene, CDR1 is LGHDT and CDR2 is YNNKEL (reference sequence). The CDR3 bases are TGTGCCAGCAGCCAAATCCGGGGGATGGGCACAGATACGCAGTATTTT. Amino acid sequence: CASSQIRGMGTDTQYF.

This chain links TRBV4-3 with TRBJ2-2; possible D gene TRBD1, 5 bases. The CDR3 contains 16 residues. The germline V and J ends were trimmed by 5 bases and 6 bases, with 19 bases remaining between them. Germline V gives CDR1 LGHNA, CDR2 YSLEER. In DNA form, the CDR3 reads TGCGCCAGCAGCGGCCACCGAGCGTGGGGCGCCGGGGAGCTGTTTTTT. Its protein product is CASSGHRAWGAGELFF.

The chain has TRBV4-1 and TRBJ2-5, with D hard to call. CDR3 length equals 13 residues. With 1 base removed from V and 5 bases from J, the gap between germline ends came to 8 bases. Per the germline V gene, CDR1 is MGHRA and CDR2 is YSYEKL. Written as DNA, the CDR3 is TGCGCCAGCAGCCAAGGCTCGGTTGAGACCCAGTACTTC. Translated, it gives CASSQGSVETQYF.

The chain employs TRBV11-3 and TRBJ2-5, with D maybe TRBD1 (5 bases). CDR1 and CDR2 from the germline V gene are SGHNT and YENEEA. Trimming removed 5 bases from V and 5 bases from J, with 12 bases in between. The CDR3 has 13 amino acids. CDR3 region: CASSRYPGETQYF. CDR3 DNA: TGTGCCAGCAGCCGATACCCAGGGGAGACCCAGTACTTC.

This clone is a singleton in its sample. The chain carries TRBV5-1 and TRBJ1-6; 7 bases align to TRBD1. Trimming at V came to 5 bases and at J to 9 bases, leaving 11 bases not matched to a gene. The germline V gene encodes CDR1 SGHRS and CDR2 YFSETQ. The length of the CDR3 is 15 residues. CDR3 sequence reads: CASSPRTGSSSPLHF. DNA of the CDR3: TGCGCCAGCAGTCCACGGACAGGCTCAAGTTCACCCCTCCACTTT.

The chain employs TRBV12-5 and TRBJ2-1; possible D gene TRBD2, 5 bases. V lost 4 bases, J lost 12 bases, and 13 bases lay in between. CDR3 length: 12 residues. The germline gives CDR1 LGHNT, CDR2 FRNRAP. The CDR3 is CASGSELGPQFF. In DNA, the CDR3 is TGTGCTAGTGGTTCAGAACTAGGCCCGCAGTTCTTC.

The chain uses TRBV19 and TRBJ1-4; D is uncertain. The germline CDR1 and CDR2 sequences are LNHDA and SQIVND (reference sequence). V was shortened by 4 bases and J by 5 bases, with 8 bases between the two germline ends. CDR3 length: 13 amino acids. The CDR3 coding sequence is TGTGCCAGTAGTAGGCAGGTCAATGAAAAACTGTTTTTT. Protein product: CASSRQVNEKLFF.

This clone is a singleton in its sample. The genes are TRBV6-2 or TRBV6-3 and TRBJ2-1, with 7 positions matching TRBD2. V trimming: 5 bases; J trimming: 7 bases; junction bases outside the gene matches: 11. The germline gives CDR1 MNHEY, CDR2 SVGEGT. The CDR3 is 15 residues long. The CDR3 protein is CASSAPPGGPNEQFF. The CDR3 bases are TGTGCCAGCAGTGCACCTCCGGGAGGCCCTAATGAGCAGTTCTTC.

This sequence joins TRBV12-2 and TRBJ2-7; the tabulated D call, TRBD2, remains unverified against the DNA. TRBV12-2 is annotated as a pseudogene. The CDR3 runs 19 residues. The chain's CDR3 is CASRLAAGVMGRDSAEQYF. The CDR3 DNA reads TGTGCAAGTCGCTTAGCGGCGGGTGTTATGGGGAGGGATTCCGCCGAGCAGTACTTC.

This chain joins TRBV6-6 and TRBJ1-1; 7 nucleotides match TRBD1. Trimming took 5 bases from V and 7 from J; bases not matched to a gene: 4. Germline V CDR1 and CDR2: MNHNY, SVGAGI (reference sequence). The CDR3 runs to 12 residues. In DNA, the CDR3 is TGTGCCAGCAGTCCCTACAGGGGTGAAGCTTTCTTT. Translating it yields CASSPYRGEAFF.